The 17 T cell receptor beta chains below all came from one sample that was sequenced in a study of blood T cell repertoires in COVID-19 (dated by TCRdb to 2020 to 2021). Libraries came from the immunoSEQ multiplex PCR assay. TCRdb holds this immuneACCESS table with in-frame rearrangements only. Some clones are missing; in checked studies, unresolved V genes explain under half, and the rest has no known cause. Recorded for this sample are roughly 90,000 clones; more than 70% of them occurred a single time. The ten largest clonotypes hold 2.5% to 3% of the sample. The sample taken for sequencing was peripheral blood. Receptors were obtained from a man aged 50-59 years with COVID-19, enrolled during active disease.

The chain employs TRBV2 and TRBJ2-5, with 11 bases fitting TRBD2. The CDR3 covers 17 residues. V gave up 6 bases and J gave up 1 base; unmatched junction bases: 10. Germline values: CDR1 SNHLY, CDR2 FYNNEI. The CDR3 reads CASRTMTLAGGQETQYF. CDR3 nucleotides: TGTGCCAGCAGGACAATGACCCTAGCGGGGGGCCAAGAGACCCAGTACTTC.

The V gene is TRBV2, the J gene TRBJ2-3; 8 bases map to TRBD2. CDR3 length: 19 residues. V was clipped by 9 bases and J by 0 bases; unmatched bases: 20. Germline V CDR1 and CDR2: SNHLY, FYNNEI. The CDR3 here is CARAAGERQASTSTDTQYF. The DNA for the CDR3 is TGTGCCAGAGCAGCGGGGGAACGTCAGGCCTCTACTAGCACAGATACGCAGTATTTT.

This clone was picked up one time. The V and J genes are TRBV24-1 and TRBJ2-3, with TRBD2 identical over 12 bases. Germline V gene sequence: CDR1 KGHDR, CDR2 SFDVKD. The V gene end was trimmed by 3 bases and the J gene end by 4 bases; junction bases not matched to a gene: 10. This CDR3 contains 18 residues. The DNA for the CDR3 is TGTGCCACCAGTGATCGAGGTGTGACTAGCGGGGGTGCAGATACGCAGTATTTT. This encodes CATSDRGVTSGGADTQYF.

This rearrangement joins TRBV6-5 to TRBJ1-4; a weak D match, TRBD1 (5 bases). The V end was cut by 6 bases, the J end by 5 bases, with 16 bases between. This CDR3 is 15 amino acids long. Germline V gene sequence: CDR1 MNHEY, CDR2 SVGAGI. Here the CDR3 reads CASSPPGRENEKLFF. CDR3 DNA: TGTGCCAGCAGCCCGCCGGGACGGGAGAATGAAAAACTGTTTTTT.

The chain uses TRBV6-5 and TRBJ1-2, with D possibly matching TRBD1 (6 bases). The CDR3 is made up of 16 amino acids. Trimming pared 1 base from V and 1 base from J, leaving 13 bases between. Germline V gene sequence: CDR1 MNHEY, CDR2 SVGAGI. CDR3 in amino acids: CASSYWGPRVNYGYTF. The CDR3 DNA reads TGTGCCAGCAGTTACTGGGGGCCCAGGGTTAACTATGGCTACACCTTC.

The chain recombines TRBV6-6 with TRBJ1-6; D may be TRBD1 (5 bases). Germline CDR1 and CDR2: MNHNY and SVGAGI (reference sequence). Trimming stripped 2 bases from V and 10 bases from J, with 12 bases between. CDR3 size: 14 residues. The CDR3 protein is CASSYEGAGSPLHF. In DNA, the CDR3 is TGTGCCAGCAGTTACGAAGGGGCAGGGTCACCCCTCCACTTT.

The chain employs TRBV5-4 and TRBJ1-2, with 8 bases identical to TRBD1. The V gene's germline CDR1 is SGHNT and CDR2 YYREEE (reference sequence). The CDR3 has 15 amino acids. The junction had 9 bases not matched to a gene; V was cut back by 4 bases and J by 4 bases. CDR3 sequence: CASSLAGQGAYGYTF. Written as DNA, the CDR3 is TGTGCCAGCAGCCTCGCCGGACAGGGAGCCTATGGCTACACCTTC. Together with reference TRBV5-4 and TRBJ1-2, the CDR3 gives the full variable domain: ETGVTQSPTHLIKTRGQQVTLRCSSQSGHNTVSWYQQALGQGPQFIFQYYREEENGRGNFPPRFSGLQFPNYSSELNVNALELDDSALYLCASSLAGQGAYGYTFGSGTRLTVV.

The rearrangement uses TRBV7-9 and TRBJ1-1; D uncertain. Germline CDR1 and CDR2: SEHNR and FQNEAQ (reference sequence). The CDR3 consists of 14 residues. V lost 5 bases, J lost 4 bases, and 14 bases lay in between. In DNA, the CDR3 is TGTGCCAGCAGCGTCCACGGGGTTTTCACTGAAGCTTTCTTT. It specifies CASSVHGVFTEAFF.

The chain combines TRBV5-1 with TRBJ2-3; 9 nucleotides align to TRBD2. Germline trimming cut 5 bases from V and 6 bases from J; bases unmatched to any gene: 7. CDR3 size: 14 residues. Germline CDR1 SGHRS, CDR2 YFSETQ. CDR3: CASRVAGARDTQYF. In nucleotides, the CDR3 is TGCGCCAGCAGGGTAGCGGGGGCAAGGGATACGCAGTATTTT.

Written as DNA, the CDR3 is TGTGCCAGCAGCTCGGCCACAGGGAGGGGGAACTATGGCTACACCTTC. This encodes CASSSATGRGNYGYTF. The gene calls are TRBV7-2 and TRBJ1-2; a weak D match, TRBD1 (6 bases). Germline CDR1 reads SGHTA; CDR2 reads FQGNSA. V dropped 4 bases and J dropped 2 bases, with 17 bases sitting between them. CDR3 size: 16 residues. The complete variable domain, with remaining parts taken from reference TRBV7-2 and TRBJ1-2, reads GAGVSQSPSNKVTEKGKDVELRCDPISGHTALYWYRQSLGQGLEFLIYFQGNSAPDKSGLPSDRFSAERTGGSVSTLTIQRTQQEDSAVYLCASSSATGRGNYGYTFGSGTRLTVV.

The gene calls are TRBV7-9 and TRBJ2-1; 7 bases are shared with TRBD1. V lost 4 bases to trimming and J lost 5 bases; unmatched junction nucleotides: 11. Germline-derived CDR1 and CDR2 are SEHNR and FQNEAQ (reference sequence). The CDR3 runs to 16 residues. In DNA, the CDR3 is TGTGCCAGCAGCTCCCAAGGAAGAGGGGGCCACAATGAGCAGTTCTTC. Its translation is CASSSQGRGGHNEQFF.

The chain links TRBV19 to TRBJ1-5; 7 bases are a match to TRBD1. Trimming cost V 6 bases and J 0 bases; bases outside gene matches: 17. CDR1 is LNHDA and CDR2 is SQIVND in the germline V gene (reference sequence). CDR3 length: 19 amino acids. CDR3 sequence (DNA): TGTGCCAGTAGGCCATCGTCTGGGACAGCTGCTTATAGCAATCAGCCCCAGCATTTT. Translated, it gives CASRPSSGTAAYSNQPQHF.

The chain links TRBV6-5 to TRBJ1-6; 7 nucleotides align to TRBD1. The J segment lost 6 bases and the V segment lost 7 bases, leaving 6 bases of the junction unmatched. The CDR3 is 14 amino acids. Germline assignment: CDR1 MNHEY and CDR2 SVGAGI. As DNA, the CDR3 is TGTGCCAGCACATCGGGACAGCCTAATTCACCCCTCCACTTT. Its protein is CASTSGQPNSPLHF.

This clone was recorded a few times. The rearrangement uses TRBV5-5 and TRBJ2-1; 11 nucleotides line up with TRBD2. J was trimmed by 5 bases and V by 2 bases; bases with no gene match: 6. CDR1 and CDR2 from the germline V gene are SGHKS and YYEKEE (reference sequence). CDR3 length equals 16 residues. The CDR3 DNA is TGTGCCAGCAGCTTAAGCCTAGCGGGGGGCAACAATGAGCAGTTCTTC. Protein: CASSLSLAGGNNEQFF.

The rearrangement uses TRBV7-2 and TRBJ2-7; perhaps TRBD2 as D (6 bases). The CDR3 runs 15 residues. Trimming cost V 1 base and J 5 bases, with 15 bases left between them. Per the germline V gene, CDR1 is SGHTA and CDR2 is FQGNSA. The CDR3 spells CASSLGDFLPHEQYF. Here the CDR3 DNA reads TGTGCCAGCAGCTTAGGGGACTTCCTCCCTCACGAGCAGTACTTC.

The V and J genes are TRBV19 and TRBJ1-1; 9 positions match TRBD1. The CDR3 is 14 amino acids. The junction had 5 bases not matched to a gene; V was cut back by 1 base and J by 8 bases. Germline values: CDR1 LNHDA, CDR2 SQIVND (reference sequence). As DNA, the CDR3 is TGTGCCAGTAGTATAGGTGACAGGGGGACAGAAGCTTTCTTT. Residues: CASSIGDRGTEAFF.

V usage is TRBV10-1 and J usage is TRBJ1-4; no firm D call. Trimming pared 0 bases from V and 0 bases from J, leaving 5 bases between. Per germline, CDR1 WNHNN and CDR2 SYGVQD (reference sequence). This CDR3 has 15 residues. The CDR3, as DNA: TGCGCCAGCAGTGAGTCTCATGCAACTAATGAAAAACTGTTTTTT. It yields the protein CASSESHATNEKLFF.